This paragraph reports one T cell receptor (beta chain). The clone's antigen remains unknown. This sample stems from a study of CXCR3-negative and CXCR3-positive naive CD8 T cells (dated by TCRdb to between 2018 and 2021). As for the study more broadly: In total, some 140 million TRB reads were obtained, which works out to roughly 1.5 +/- 0.3 million reads per library. The diversity and physicochemical repertoire analyses included ten to eleven donors pooled from two independent experiments. The TRBV-TRBJ cluster analysis covered naive subsets from roughly 5 donors and memory cells from 3 donors.

The sequencing machine was a NextSeq 550. The Human TCR Profiling Kit (MiLaboratory) was used to prepare UMI-labeled 5' RACE TRB cDNA libraries. cDNA synthesis used the entire amount of extracted RNA, and PCR amplification then used the entire amount of cDNA produced. Libraries were prepared in parallel with an identical number of PCR cycles. Per the original workflow: With a minimum of two reads required per UMI, MIGEC and MiXCR pulled out about 50,000 +/- 10,000 unique UMI-labeled TRB cDNA molecules from each library. An average of about 40,000 +/- 10,000 functional in-frame TRB CDR3 nucleotide clonotypes without stop codons was found per library. After each sample was downsampled to 5000 UMI-labeled TRB molecules, VDJtools was used to calculate diversity metrics such as normalized Shannon-Wiener and Chao1. VDJtools computed clonotype-size-weighted physicochemical properties of the central five CDR3 residues: interaction energy, strength, volume and Kidera factor 4. With the reads reprocessed by TCRdb, a single entry stands for each CDR3 protein sequence and no DNA is reported. TCRdb, rather than the study authors, made the V and J calls. This specimen's table enumerates some 150,000 distinct CDR3 sequences. 0.25% to 0.35% of the sample is in the top ten clones.

Study-wide findings and limitations: TRBV-TRBJ usage was similar between naive CXCR3-negative and CXCR3-positive cells from the same donor, while memory cells showed distinct patterns. TRB CDR3s from CXCR3-positive naive cells showed higher hydrophobicity (lower Kidera factor 4), lower energy, and higher strength and volume indices than CXCR3-negative naive cells. Freshly isolated PBMCs were used for most assays because CXCR3 expression went down partially after cryopreservation. Repertoire diversity was comparably high in both naive subsets but much lower in memory CD8+ T cells. Because surface CD5, which is linked to self-reactivity in mice, was comparable between the naive subsets, TCR interaction strength was also inferred from TRB CDR3 physicochemical properties.

CDR1 and CDR2, looked up from the germline V gene, are SQVTM and ANQGSEA. The CDR3 contains 13 residues, cysteine and phenylalanine counted. This entry has no DNA. For each CD8+ T cell subset, flow sorting was done in triplicate, and around 300,000 cells per subset went directly into RLT lysis buffer. To exclude memory contaminants, naive CD8+ T cells were stringently defined as CD45RO-CCR7+CD27+CD95-. Using standard density gradient centrifugation, peripheral blood mononuclear cells were isolated from buffy coats. A FACSAria III was used to flow-sort naive CXCR3-negative and CXCR3-positive CD8+ T cells. Total RNA was extracted from sorted cells using an RNeasy Mini Kit.

Here the chain combines TRBV29-1 and TRBJ1-1. The sample taken for sequencing was naive CXCR3+ CD8+ T cells from blood. Sample cell subset or site, as interpreted from the label and publication: CD45RO-CCR7+CD27+CD95- naive CD8+ T cells expressing CXCR3 (TNR3+). The TCR originated in a human donor in good health. Some clones in this sample may be carry-over from other donors' samples. The CDR3 reads as follows: CSVKWSGNTEAFF. Reference TRBV29-1 and TRBJ1-1 genes cover what lies past the CDR3, so the full variable domain is SAVISQKPSRDICQRGTSLTIQCQVDSQVTMMFWYRQQPGQSLTLIATANQGSEATYESGFVIDKFPISRPNLTFSTLTVSNMSPEDSSIYLCSVKWSGNTEAFFGQGTRLTVV.